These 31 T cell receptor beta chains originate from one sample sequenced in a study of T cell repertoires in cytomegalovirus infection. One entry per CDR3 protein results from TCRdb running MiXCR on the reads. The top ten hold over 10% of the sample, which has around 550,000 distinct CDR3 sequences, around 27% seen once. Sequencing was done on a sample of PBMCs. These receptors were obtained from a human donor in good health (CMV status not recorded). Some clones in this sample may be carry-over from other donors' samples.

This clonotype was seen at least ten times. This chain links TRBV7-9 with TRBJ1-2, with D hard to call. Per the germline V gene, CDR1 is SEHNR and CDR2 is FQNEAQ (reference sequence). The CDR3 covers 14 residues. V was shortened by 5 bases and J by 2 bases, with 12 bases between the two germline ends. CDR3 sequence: CASSPTGRNYGYTF. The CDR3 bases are TGTGCCAGCAGCCCTACGGGTAGGAACTATGGCTACACCTTC.

In DNA, the CDR3 is TGTGCCAGCAGTTATAAGGGGGGGGGGGCCAACGTCCTGACTTTC. As protein: CASSYKGGGANVLTF. The V call is TRBV6-6, the J call TRBJ2-6; tentative D call: TRBD2 (7 bases). Germline loops: CDR1 MNHNY, CDR2 SVGAGI (reference sequence). The CDR3 is made up of 15 amino acids. Trimming took off 3 bases at V and 4 bases at J, with 10 bases between the two ends.

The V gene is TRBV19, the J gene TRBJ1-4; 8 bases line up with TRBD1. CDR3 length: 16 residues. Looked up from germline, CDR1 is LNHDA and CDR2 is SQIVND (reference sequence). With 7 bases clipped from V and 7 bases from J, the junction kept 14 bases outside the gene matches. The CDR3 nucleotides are TGTGCCAGTACCACCGACTCCGGGACAGGTGGTGAAAAACTGTTTTTT. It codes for CASTTDSGTGGEKLFF.

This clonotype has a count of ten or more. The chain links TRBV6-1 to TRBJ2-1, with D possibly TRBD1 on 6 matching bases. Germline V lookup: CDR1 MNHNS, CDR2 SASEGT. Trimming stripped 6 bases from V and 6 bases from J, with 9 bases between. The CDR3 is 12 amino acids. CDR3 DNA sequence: TGTGCCAGCAGAACAGGGAGCAATGAGCAGTTCTTC. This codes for CASRTGSNEQFF.

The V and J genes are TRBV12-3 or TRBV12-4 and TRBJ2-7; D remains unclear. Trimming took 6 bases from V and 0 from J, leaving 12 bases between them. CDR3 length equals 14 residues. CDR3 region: CASRTQLHSYEQYV. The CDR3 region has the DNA TGTGCCAGCAGAACCCAGCTCCACTCCTACGAGCAGTACGTC.

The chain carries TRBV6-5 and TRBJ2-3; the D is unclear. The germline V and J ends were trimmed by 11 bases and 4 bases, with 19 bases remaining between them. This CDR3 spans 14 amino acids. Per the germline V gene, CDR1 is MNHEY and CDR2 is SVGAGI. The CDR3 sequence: CAAATQLGPDTQYF. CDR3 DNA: TGTGCCGCGGCGACCCAGCTCGGGCCAGATACGCAGTATTTT.

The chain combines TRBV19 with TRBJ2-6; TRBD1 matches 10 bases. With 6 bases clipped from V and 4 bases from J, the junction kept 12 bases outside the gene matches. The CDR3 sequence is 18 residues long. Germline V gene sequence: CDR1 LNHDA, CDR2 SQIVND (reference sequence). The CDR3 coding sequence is TGTGCCAGTAGACGATACGGGGGGACAGGGGACGGGGCCAACGTCCTGACTTTC. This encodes CASRRYGGTGDGANVLTF.

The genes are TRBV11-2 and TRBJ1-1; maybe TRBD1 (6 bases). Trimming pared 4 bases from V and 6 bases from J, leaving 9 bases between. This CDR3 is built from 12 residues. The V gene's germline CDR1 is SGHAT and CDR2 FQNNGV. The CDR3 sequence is CASSSQGPEAFF. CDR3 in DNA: TGTGCCAGCAGCTCCCAGGGGCCTGAAGCTTTCTTT.

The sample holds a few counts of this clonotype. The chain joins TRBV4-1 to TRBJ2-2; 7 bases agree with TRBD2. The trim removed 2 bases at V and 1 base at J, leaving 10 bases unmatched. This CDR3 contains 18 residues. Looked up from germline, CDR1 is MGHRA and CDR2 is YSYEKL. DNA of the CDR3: TGCGCCAGCAGCCAAAAAGGGGAAGGACTAGTGAACACCGGGGAGCTGTTTTTT. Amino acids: CASSQKGEGLVNTGELFF.

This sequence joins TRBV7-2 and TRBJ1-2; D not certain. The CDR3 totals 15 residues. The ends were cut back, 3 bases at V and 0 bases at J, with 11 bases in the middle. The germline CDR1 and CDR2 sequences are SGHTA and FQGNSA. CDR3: CASSFVTGANYGYTF. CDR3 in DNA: TGTGCCAGCAGCTTTGTGACGGGAGCTAACTATGGCTACACCTTC.

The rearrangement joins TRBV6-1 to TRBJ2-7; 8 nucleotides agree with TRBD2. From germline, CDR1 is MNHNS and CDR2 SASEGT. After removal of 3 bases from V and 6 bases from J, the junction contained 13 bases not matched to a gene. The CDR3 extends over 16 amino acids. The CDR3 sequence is CASSEALLADGLEQYV. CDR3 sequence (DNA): TGTGCCAGCAGTGAGGCCCTACTAGCGGATGGGCTCGAGCAGTACGTC.

CDR3 in DNA: TGTGCCAGCACCGCAGCCGGGACAGGGCGCGAGCAGTACTTC. This sequence encodes CASTAAGTGREQYF. The chain combines TRBV6-5 with TRBJ2-7; 9 bases map to TRBD1. This CDR3 comprises 14 residues. Looked up from germline, CDR1 is MNHEY and CDR2 is SVGAGI. V shed 7 bases, J shed 6 bases, and the junction held 10 bases outside the gene matches.

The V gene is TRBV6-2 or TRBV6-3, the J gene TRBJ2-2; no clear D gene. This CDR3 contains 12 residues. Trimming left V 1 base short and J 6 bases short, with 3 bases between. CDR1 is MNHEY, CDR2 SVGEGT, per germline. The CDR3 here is CASSYFSGELFF. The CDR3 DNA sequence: TGTGCCAGCAGTTACTTCTCCGGGGAGCTGTTTTTT.

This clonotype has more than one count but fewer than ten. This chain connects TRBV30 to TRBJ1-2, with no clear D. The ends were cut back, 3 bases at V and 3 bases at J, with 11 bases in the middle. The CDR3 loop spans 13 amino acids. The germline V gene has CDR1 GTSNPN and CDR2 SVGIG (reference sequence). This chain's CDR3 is CAWRLTDYYGYTF. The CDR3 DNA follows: TGTGCCTGGAGGCTGACGGACTACTATGGCTACACCTTC.

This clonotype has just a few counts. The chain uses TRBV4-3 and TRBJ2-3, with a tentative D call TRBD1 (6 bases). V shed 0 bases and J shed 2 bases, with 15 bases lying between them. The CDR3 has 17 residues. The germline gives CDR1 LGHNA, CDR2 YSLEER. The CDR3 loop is CASSQERPGHLTDTQYF. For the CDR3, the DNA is TGCGCCAGCAGCCAAGAAAGACCGGGACATCTCACAGATACGCAGTATTTT.

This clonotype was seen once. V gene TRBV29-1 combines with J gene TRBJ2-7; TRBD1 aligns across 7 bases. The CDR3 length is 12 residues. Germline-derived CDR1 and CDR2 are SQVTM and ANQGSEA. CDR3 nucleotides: TGCATGGCCGAGGGGGCTGCCTACGAGCAGTACGTC. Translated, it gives CMAEGAAYEQYV.

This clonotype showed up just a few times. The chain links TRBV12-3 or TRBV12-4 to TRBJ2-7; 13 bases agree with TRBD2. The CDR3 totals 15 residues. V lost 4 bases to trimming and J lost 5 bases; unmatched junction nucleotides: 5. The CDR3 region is CASSSLGLAGHEQYF. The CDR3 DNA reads TGTGCCAGCAGTTCGTTGGGACTAGCGGGACACGAGCAGTACTTC.

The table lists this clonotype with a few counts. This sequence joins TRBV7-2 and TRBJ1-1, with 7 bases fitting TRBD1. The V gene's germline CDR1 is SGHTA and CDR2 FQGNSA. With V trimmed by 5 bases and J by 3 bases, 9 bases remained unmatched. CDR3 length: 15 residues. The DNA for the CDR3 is TGTGCCAGCAGCCCTAGACAGGGACGGGACACTGAAGCTTTCTTT. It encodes CASSPRQGRDTEAFF.

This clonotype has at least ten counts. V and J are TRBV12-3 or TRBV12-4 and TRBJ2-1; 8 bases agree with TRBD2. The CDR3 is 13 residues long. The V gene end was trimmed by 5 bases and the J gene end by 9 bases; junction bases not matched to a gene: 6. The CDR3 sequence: CASSQGLVGEQFF. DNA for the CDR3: TGTGCCAGCAGTCAGGGACTAGTCGGTGAGCAGTTCTTC.

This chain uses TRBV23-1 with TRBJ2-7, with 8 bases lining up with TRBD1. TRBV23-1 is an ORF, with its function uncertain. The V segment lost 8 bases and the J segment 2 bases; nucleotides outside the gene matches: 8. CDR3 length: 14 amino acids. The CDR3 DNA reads TGCGCCAGCCGGCCGGGACAGGTAACCTACGAGCAGTACTTC. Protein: CASRPGQVTYEQYF.

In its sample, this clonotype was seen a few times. The DNA of the CDR3 is TGTGCCAGCAGCGGGGGACAGGGGGCGAAACTGTTTTTT. Translating it yields CASSGGQGAKLFF. The chain recombines TRBV9 with TRBJ1-4; 12 bases are a match to TRBD1. The CDR3 loop spans 13 amino acids. Germline trimming cut 3 bases from V and 11 bases from J; bases unmatched to any gene: 2. Germline CDR1 SGDLS, CDR2 YYNGEE.

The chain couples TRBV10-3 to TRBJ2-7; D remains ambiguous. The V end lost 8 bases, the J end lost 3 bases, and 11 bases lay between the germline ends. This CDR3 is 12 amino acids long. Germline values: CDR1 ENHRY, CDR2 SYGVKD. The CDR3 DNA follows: TGTGCCATCGGTAGGGTGAACTACGAGCAGTACTTC. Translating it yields CAIGRVNYEQYF.

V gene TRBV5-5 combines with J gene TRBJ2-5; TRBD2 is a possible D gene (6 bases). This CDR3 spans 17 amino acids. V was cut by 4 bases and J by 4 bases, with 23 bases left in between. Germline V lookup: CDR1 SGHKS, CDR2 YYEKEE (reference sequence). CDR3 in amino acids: CASSRAVGGEARETQYF. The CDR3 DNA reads TGTGCCAGCAGCCGGGCCGTGGGAGGCGAGGCTCGAGAGACCCAGTACTTC.

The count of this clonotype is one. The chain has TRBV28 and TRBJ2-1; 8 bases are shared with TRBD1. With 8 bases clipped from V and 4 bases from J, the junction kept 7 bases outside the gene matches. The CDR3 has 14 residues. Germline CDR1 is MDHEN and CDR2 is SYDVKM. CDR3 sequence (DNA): TGTGCCAGCCAGGGGGCTGGAGGGTACAATGAGCAGTTCTTC. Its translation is CASQGAGGYNEQFF.

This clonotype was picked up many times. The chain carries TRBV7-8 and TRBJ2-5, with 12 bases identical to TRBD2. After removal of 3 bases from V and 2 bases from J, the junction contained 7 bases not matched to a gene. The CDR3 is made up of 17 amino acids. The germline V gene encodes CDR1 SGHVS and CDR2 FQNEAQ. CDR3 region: CASSFRTSGEKQETQYF. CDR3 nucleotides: TGTGCCAGCAGCTTCCGGACTAGCGGGGAAAAGCAAGAGACCCAGTACTTC.

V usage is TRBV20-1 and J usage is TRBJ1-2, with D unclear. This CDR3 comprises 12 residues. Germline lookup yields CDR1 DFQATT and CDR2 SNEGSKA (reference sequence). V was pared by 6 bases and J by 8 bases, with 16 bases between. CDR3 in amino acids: CSATGPLSGYTF. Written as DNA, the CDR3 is TGCAGTGCCACGGGCCCTCTATCCGGCTACACCTTC.

CDR3 nucleotides: TGTGCCAGTAGTATCCGGGACCCGGGGGACTATGGCTACACCTTC. Translating gives CASSIRDPGDYGYTF. V gene TRBV19 combines with J gene TRBJ1-2; a possible D gene is TRBD1 (5 bases). The CDR3 contains 15 residues. Germline CDR1 is LNHDA and CDR2 is SQIVND (reference sequence). Trimming took 3 bases from V and 3 from J, leaving 14 bases between them.

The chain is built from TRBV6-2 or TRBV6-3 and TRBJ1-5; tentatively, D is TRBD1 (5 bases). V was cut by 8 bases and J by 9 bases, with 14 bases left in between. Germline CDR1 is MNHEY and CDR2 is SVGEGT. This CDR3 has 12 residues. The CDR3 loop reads CASRDPPSPQHF. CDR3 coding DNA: TGTGCCAGCCGGGACCCTCCATCGCCCCAGCATTTT.

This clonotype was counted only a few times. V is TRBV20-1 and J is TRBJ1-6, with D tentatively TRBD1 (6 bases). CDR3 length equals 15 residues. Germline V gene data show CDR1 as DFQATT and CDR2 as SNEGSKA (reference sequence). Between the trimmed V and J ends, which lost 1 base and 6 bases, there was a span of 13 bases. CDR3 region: CSARVGGARNSPLHF. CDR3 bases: TGCAGTGCTAGAGTTGGGGGGGCGCGTAATTCACCCCTCCACTTT.

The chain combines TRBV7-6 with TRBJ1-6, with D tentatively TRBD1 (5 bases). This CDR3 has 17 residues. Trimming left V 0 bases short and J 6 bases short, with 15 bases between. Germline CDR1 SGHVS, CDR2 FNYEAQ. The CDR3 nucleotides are TGTGCCAGCAGCTTAGCGATCCGGGACGGATTTAATTCACCCCTCCACTTT. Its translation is CASSLAIRDGFNSPLHF. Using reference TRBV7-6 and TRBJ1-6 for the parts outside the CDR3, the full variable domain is GAGVSQSPRYKVTKRGQDVALRCDPISGHVSLYWYRQALGQGPEFLTYFNYEAQQDKSGLPNDRFSAERPEGSISTLTIQRTEQRDSAMYRCASSLAIRDGFNSPLHFGNGTRLTVT.

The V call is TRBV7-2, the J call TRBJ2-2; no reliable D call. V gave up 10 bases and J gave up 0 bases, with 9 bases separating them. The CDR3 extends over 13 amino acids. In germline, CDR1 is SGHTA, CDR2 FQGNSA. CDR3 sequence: CATTGANTGELFF. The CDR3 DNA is TGTGCCACTACTGGCGCGAACACCGGGGAGCTGTTTTTT.